What follows are 18 T cell receptor beta chains derived from one specimen sequenced in a study of T cells in Graves' hyperthyroidism and ophthalmopathy. Amplification of TCR beta CDR3 regions was performed using RNA transcripts as template. An initial round of RT-PCR targeting the TCR CDR3 relied on the HTBI primer set. TCRdb fed the multiplex PCR reads into MiXCR, producing one record per CDR3 protein. The table includes roughly 840,000 distinct CDR3 sequences, more than 30% detected once. Input material: blood. Receptor source: a man aged 18 to 29 with Graves' hyperthyroidism.

The table lists this clonotype with many counts. This chain joins TRBV7-3 and TRBJ2-5; 8 bases are a match to TRBD2. J was trimmed by 7 bases and V by 1 base; bases with no gene match: 5. The V gene's germline CDR1 is SGHTA and CDR2 FQGTGA. The CDR3 contains 14 residues. CDR3 in DNA: TGTGCCAGCAGCTTAAGTCTCGGGGGGGCGACCCAGTACTTC. This encodes CASSLSLGGATQYF.

The J gene is TRBJ1-1, the V gene TRBV5-1; tentatively, D is TRBD1 (6 bases). Germline V CDR1 and CDR2: SGHRS, YFSETQ. V was clipped by 4 bases and J by 0 bases, with 13 bases between them. This CDR3 is 15 amino acids long. CDR3 amino acids: CASSGGGQLNTEAFF. The CDR3 coding sequence is TGCGCCAGCAGCGGCGGGGGACAACTGAACACTGAAGCTTTCTTT.

The genes are TRBV7-6 and TRBJ2-5; D gene ambiguous. The germline CDR1 and CDR2 sequences are SGHVS and FNYEAQ. With 5 bases removed from V and 2 bases from J, the gap between germline ends came to 9 bases. The CDR3 contains 13 residues. The CDR3 is CASSDDGQETQYF. The CDR3 DNA is TGTGCCAGCAGCGACGACGGACAAGAGACCCAGTACTTC. Full variable domain (outside the CDR3, taken from reference TRBV7-6 and TRBJ2-5): GAGVSQSPRYKVTKRGQDVALRCDPISGHVSLYWYRQALGQGPEFLTYFNYEAQQDKSGLPNDRFSAERPEGSISTLTIQRTEQRDSAMYRCASSDDGQETQYFGPGTRLLVL.

A few counts support this clonotype. The V call is TRBV6-5, the J call TRBJ2-7; the D gene is possibly TRBD1 (5 bases). V was clipped by 0 bases and J by 2 bases, with 8 bases between them. This CDR3 contains 14 residues. The germline gives CDR1 MNHEY, CDR2 SVGAGI. The CDR3 is CASSYSPDTYEQYF. CDR3 coding DNA: TGTGCCAGCAGTTACTCGCCGGACACCTACGAGCAGTACTTC.

The table lists this clonotype with many counts. V gene TRBV29-1 combines with J gene TRBJ2-5; no firm D call. Germline V CDR1 and CDR2: SQVTM, ANQGSEA. V lost 6 bases and J 2 bases, leaving 13 bases between the germline ends. The CDR3 sequence is 13 residues long. CDR3 in amino acids: CSVGLTLQETQYF. CDR3 DNA: TGCAGCGTGGGCCTTACGCTACAAGAGACCCAGTACTTC.

This chain links TRBV19 with TRBJ2-2; 11 bases are shared with TRBD2. After removal of 6 bases from V and 4 bases from J, the junction contained 4 bases not matched to a gene. Looked up from germline, CDR1 is LNHDA and CDR2 is SQIVND (reference sequence). The CDR3 loop spans 15 amino acids. In DNA form, the CDR3 reads TGTGCCAGTAGGCCTAGCGGGAGGCCCACCGGGGAGCTGTTTTTT. This encodes CASRPSGRPTGELFF.

The V and J genes are TRBV7-9 and TRBJ1-2; TRBD1 matches at 10 bases. With 5 bases clipped from V and 4 bases from J, the junction kept 7 bases outside the gene matches. The CDR3 totals 15 residues. The V gene's germline CDR1 is SEHNR and CDR2 FQNEAQ (reference sequence). The CDR3 protein is CASSTGTGDRYGYTF. The CDR3 DNA reads as TGTGCCAGCAGCACCGGGACAGGGGATCGCTATGGCTACACCTTC. The whole variable domain, filled in from reference TRBV7-9 and TRBJ1-2, reads DTGVSQNPRHKITKRGQNVTFRCDPISEHNRLYWYRQTLGQGPEFLTYFQNEAQLEKSRLLSDRFSAERPKGSFSTLEIQRTEQGDSAMYLCASSTGTGDRYGYTFGSGTRLTVV.

This clonotype was seen a single time. A much larger clone lies one base from this, so it may be a read error. This chain links TRBV9 with TRBJ1-4; unclear D gene. The V and J ends lost 0 bases and 4 bases respectively, with 7 bases between them. Germline CDR1 reads SGDLS; CDR2 reads YYNGEE. This CDR3 contains 14 residues. Here the CDR3 DNA reads TGTGCCAGCAGCGTAGAACGGGATAATGAAAAACTGTTTTTT. Protein product: CASSVERDNEKLFF.

For this clonotype: One base away lies a much larger clone, so this may be a sequencing read error. Here the CDR3 DNA reads TGCAGCGTTGAAAGGACAAAAGACTATGGCCACACCTTC. This gives the protein CSVERTKDYGHTF. V usage is TRBV29-1 and J usage is TRBJ1-2, with a possible D match to TRBD1 (5 bases). The CDR3 consists of 13 residues. The V gene's germline CDR1 is SQVTM and CDR2 ANQGSEA.

CDR3: CASSLSGQGSYGYTF. CDR3 DNA sequence: TGTGCCAGCAGTTTATCCGGACAGGGATCCTATGGCTACACCTTC. The chain couples TRBV27 to TRBJ1-2; the match to TRBD1 covers 8 bases. V trimming: 0 bases; J trimming: 4 bases; junction bases outside the gene matches: 4. This CDR3 has 15 amino acids. The germline gives CDR1 MNHEY, CDR2 SMNVEV (reference sequence).

This sequence joins TRBV3-1 and TRBJ2-5; 9 positions agree with TRBD2. The CDR3 length is 16 residues. Germline CDR1 reads LGHDT; CDR2 reads YNNKEL (reference sequence). V shed 4 bases and J 1 base; nucleotides not matched to a gene: 7. In nucleotides, the CDR3 is TGTGCCAGCAGCCCTCGTAGCGGGGGAGTCCAAGAGACCCAGTACTTC. Its protein product is CASSPRSGGVQETQYF.

This clonotype was recorded many times. The rearrangement joins TRBV19 to TRBJ1-1, with 8 nucleotides matching TRBD1. V shed 7 bases, J shed 4 bases, and the junction held 11 bases outside the gene matches. Germline assignment: CDR1 LNHDA and CDR2 SQIVND (reference sequence). This CDR3 is 15 amino acids long. CDR3 sequence reads: CASKGQGGIATEAFF. In nucleotides, the CDR3 is TGTGCCAGTAAAGGACAGGGAGGGATCGCCACTGAAGCTTTCTTT.

The rearrangement joins TRBV10-3 to TRBJ1-5; perhaps TRBD1 as D (6 bases). In germline, CDR1 is ENHRY, CDR2 SYGVKD. This CDR3 has 16 residues. Deletions cut 10 bases from V and 0 bases from J, with 19 bases between. CDR3 nucleotide sequence: TGTGCCAGCTCACCAGGGACATTGGGTAGCAATCAGCCCCAGCATTTT. Translated, it gives CASSPGTLGSNQPQHF.

This rearrangement joins TRBV24-1 to TRBJ1-1; D possibly corresponds to TRBD1 (6 bases). The CDR3 contains 16 residues. V was pared by 0 bases and J by 7 bases, with 17 bases between. Looked up from germline, CDR1 is KGHDR and CDR2 is SFDVKD. In nucleotides, the CDR3 is TGTGCCACCAGTGATTTGTCGCACAGGGATATGTATGAAGCTTTCTTT. This sequence encodes CATSDLSHRDMYEAFF.

The sample holds a few counts of this clonotype. V is TRBV4-2 and J is TRBJ1-5; TRBD1 matches at 9 bases. This CDR3 comprises 15 residues. The germline V gene encodes CDR1 LGHNA and CDR2 YNFKEQ. With 0 bases clipped from V and 6 bases from J, the junction kept 3 bases outside the gene matches. The CDR3 DNA reads as TGTGCCAGCAGCCAAGATCTGACAGGGGGTCAGCCCCAGCATTTT. Amino acid sequence: CASSQDLTGGQPQHF.

This clonotype showed up many times. V usage is TRBV2 and J usage is TRBJ1-1; D not resolved. The CDR3 covers 14 residues. V gave up 1 base and J gave up 0 bases, with 6 bases separating them. Germline V gene data show CDR1 as SNHLY and CDR2 as FYNNEI. Here the CDR3 DNA reads TGTGCCAGCAGTGAAGATCCGATGAACACTGAAGCTTTCTTT. This encodes CASSEDPMNTEAFF. Combining the CDR3 with reference TRBV2 and TRBJ1-1 gives the whole variable domain EPEVTQTPSHQVTQMGQEVILRCVPISNHLYFYWYRQILGQKVEFLVSFYNNEISEKSEIFDDQFSVERPDGSNFTLKIRSTKLEDSAMYFCASSEDPMNTEAFFGQGTRLTVV.

This clonotype was recorded at least ten times. The chain has TRBV7-2 and TRBJ2-7, with 8 nucleotides matching TRBD1. The junction had 3 bases not matched to a gene; V was cut back by 1 base and J by 4 bases. The CDR3 has 14 residues. Germline assignment: CDR1 SGHTA and CDR2 FQGNSA. This CDR3 reads CASSLGQGRYEQYF. The CDR3 coding sequence is TGTGCCAGCAGCTTAGGACAGGGGAGGTACGAGCAGTACTTC.

This clonotype was counted ten times or more. The chain joins TRBV7-6 to TRBJ1-2; 8 bases are a match to TRBD1. Per the germline V gene, CDR1 is SGHVS and CDR2 is FNYEAQ. The V segment lost 3 bases and the J segment 8 bases; nucleotides outside the gene matches: 8. The CDR3 covers 14 residues. CDR3 region: CASSFSTGASGYTF. The CDR3 DNA is TGTGCCAGCAGCTTTTCGACAGGGGCTAGCGGCTACACCTTC.